This is a list of T cell receptor beta chains from one sample in a study of T cells after yellow fever vaccination. TCRdb fed the 5' RACE reads into MiXCR, producing one record per CDR3 protein. The profile covers 150,000 to 200,000 distinct CDR3 sequences, with about 7% appearing a single time and 2.5% to 3% taken by the ten largest. The sequenced sample was CD4+ T cells sorted from PBMCs, obtained about 5 days after the first yellow fever vaccination. These receptors all come from a man younger than 35 who received the YFV17D yellow fever vaccine. CDR3s include the opening cysteine and the closing phenylalanine or tryptophan. The D gene is left open where the match is weak. Size is omitted from some rows. Given values are once, few, many or a class for expanded clones.

j_gene,v_gene,d_gene,abundance,CDR3aa,CDR3nt
TRBJ2-3,TRBV5-4,TRBD2,NA,CASSLTSGGDTDTQYF,TGTGCCAGCAGCTTGACTAGCGGGGGGGACACAGATACGCAGTATTTT
TRBJ2-7,TRBV27,TRBD1,few,CASSLGTGDYYEQYF,TGTGCCAGCAGTTTAGGGACAGGGGATTACTACGAGCAGTACTTC
TRBJ2-7,TRBV20-1,NA,many,CSARVRGTRPPYEQYF,TGCAGTGCTAGAGTCCGGGGAACGAGGCCCCCCTACGAGCAGTACTTC
TRBJ1-2,TRBV29-1,NA,NA,CSVDSSGAGVGYTF,TGCAGCGTTGACTCCTCGGGGGCAGGGGTCGGCTACACCTTC
TRBJ2-5,TRBV12-3/TRBV12-4,TRBD1,few,CASSAIQGAAETQYF,TGTGCCAGCAGTGCCATACAGGGGGCCGCAGAGACCCAGTACTTC
TRBJ2-7,TRBV18,NA,NA,CASSPGEETEQYF,TGTGCCAGCTCACCAGGGGAGGAGACCGAGCAGTACTTC
TRBJ1-5,TRBV4-2,TRBD1,few,CASSPRDRGNQPQHF,TGTGCCAGCAGCCCCAGGGACAGGGGGAATCAGCCCCAGCATTTT
TRBJ1-1,TRBV7-2,NA,few,CASSLRQVLLNTEAFF,TGTGCCAGCAGCTTGCGACAGGTTCTACTGAACACTGAAGCTTTCTTT
TRBJ2-5,TRBV11-2,NA,NA,CASSLYESEETQYF,TGTGCCAGCAGCTTATACGAATCGGAAGAGACCCAGTACTTC
TRBJ2-3,TRBV20-1,TRBD2,many,CSASSGASTDTQYF,TGCAGTGCTAGTAGCGGGGCTAGCACAGATACGCAGTATTTT
TRBJ1-1,TRBV18,NA,many,CASSPRRRPGNTEAFF,TGTGCCAGCTCACCAAGGAGGAGACCCGGGAACACTGAAGCTTTCTTT
TRBJ1-2,TRBV6-5,NA,few,CASSYASWGIGGYTF,TGTGCCAGCAGTTACGCGTCGTGGGGGATAGGTGGCTACACCTTC
TRBJ1-5,TRBV5-1,NA,many,CASSLGGPNQPQHF,TGCGCCAGCAGCTTGGGGGGGCCCAATCAGCCCCAGCATTTT
TRBJ2-3,TRBV18,NA,many,CASSPPSGRITDTQYF,TGTGCCAGCTCACCACCCTCCGGACGGATCACAGATACGCAGTATTTT
TRBJ2-3,TRBV5-1,NA,few,CASSRAQSTDTQYF,TGCGCCAGCAGCAGAGCCCAGAGCACAGATACGCAGTATTTT
TRBJ2-5,TRBV12-3/TRBV12-4,TRBD2,NA,CAFSLARSPSGSQETQYF,TGTGCCTTCAGTTTAGCGCGGTCCCCTAGCGGTTCCCAAGAGACCCAGTACTTC
TRBJ1-2,TRBV12-3/TRBV12-4,NA,NA,CASSTQRQGSAGYTF,TGTGCCAGCAGTACTCAACGTCAGGGGAGCGCGGGCTACACCTTC
TRBJ2-3,TRBV4-1,NA,many,CASSLLGGDTQYF,TGCGCCAGCAGCCTCTTAGGGGGAGATACGCAGTATTTT
TRBJ2-1,TRBV6-2/TRBV6-3,NA,NA,CASSCSPDNEQFF,TGTGCCAGCAGTTGCTCTCCTGACAATGAGCAGTTCTTC
TRBJ2-2,TRBV18,TRBD2,many,CASSPNRLATNTGELFF,TGTGCCAGCTCACCCAATCGACTAGCGACGAACACCGGGGAGCTGTTTTTT
TRBJ1-1,TRBV3-1,NA,few,CASSHRGENTEAFF,TGTGCCAGCAGCCACCGGGGTGAGAACACTGAAGCTTTCTTT
TRBJ1-6,TRBV7-2,TRBD1,many,CASSPGQLPANSPLHF,TGTGCCAGCAGCCCGGGACAGCTACCAGCTAATTCACCCCTCCACTTT
TRBJ2-1,TRBV20-1,NA,few,CSASGGLKLNNEQFF,TGCAGTGCTAGCGGGGGCCTAAAGTTGAACAATGAGCAGTTCTTC
TRBJ2-1,TRBV11-2,TRBD2,few,CASSFMLSGVGEQFF,TGTGCCAGCAGCTTTATGCTCAGCGGGGTGGGTGAGCAGTTCTTC
TRBJ2-1,TRBV27,NA,many,CASSSIGQSNEQFF,TGTGCCAGCAGCTCCATCGGACAGAGCAATGAGCAGTTCTTC
TRBJ2-2,TRBV6-5,NA,many,CASSYYPGELFF,TGTGCCAGCAGTTATTATCCCGGGGAGCTGTTTTTT
TRBJ1-2,TRBV7-9,NA,NA,CASSSTALGYGYTF,TGTGCCAGCAGCTCGACAGCGTTAGGATATGGCTACACCTTC
TRBJ1-5,TRBV29-1,NA,NA,CSVAGRNQPQHF,TGCAGCGTTGCAGGGAGGAATCAGCCCCAGCATTTT
TRBJ2-3,TRBV9,TRBD2,many,CASSVLSGGSTDTQYF,TGTGCCAGCAGCGTGCTTAGCGGGGGGAGCACAGATACGCAGTATTTT
TRBJ2-3,TRBV24-1,TRBD1,NA,CATSDAGTGTDTQYF,TGTGCCACCAGTGATGCCGGGACAGGGACAGATACGCAGTATTTT
TRBJ2-2,TRBV30,TRBD1,NA,CAWSRPGTVNTGELFF,TGTGCCTGGAGTCGTCCCGGGACAGTGAACACCGGGGAGCTGTTTTTT
TRBJ2-3,TRBV9,NA,many,CASSVDFGTDTQYF,TGTGCCAGCAGCGTAGATTTCGGCACAGATACGCAGTATTTT
TRBJ1-1,TRBV19,NA,many,CASSIVGGVTEAFF,TGTGCCAGTAGTATCGTAGGAGGGGTCACTGAAGCTTTCTTT
TRBJ2-1,TRBV14,NA,many,CASSQGTGRVYNEQFF,TGTGCCAGCAGCCAAGGTACGGGGAGAGTATACAATGAGCAGTTCTTC
TRBJ2-3,TRBV5-5,TRBD1,few,CASSLRTGSFTDTQYF,TGTGCCAGCAGCCTCAGGACAGGATCGTTCACAGATACGCAGTATTTT
TRBJ2-1,TRBV12-3/TRBV12-4,NA,many,CASSRGTENYNEQFF,TGTGCCAGCAGTCGGGGGACAGAGAACTACAATGAGCAGTTCTTC
TRBJ2-5,TRBV20-1,NA,few,CSARGPRGETQYF,TGCAGTGCTAGAGGACCCAGGGGAGAGACCCAGTACTTC
TRBJ2-5,TRBV6-2/TRBV6-3,TRBD2,many,CASSFGLAAYMETQYF,TGTGCCAGCAGTTTTGGACTAGCGGCGTACATGGAGACCCAGTACTTC
TRBJ1-1,TRBV3-1,TRBD1,many,CASSQDRDRGSEAFF,TGTGCCAGCAGCCAAGACCGGGACAGGGGCTCTGAAGCTTTCTTT
TRBJ1-1,TRBV12-3/TRBV12-4,TRBD1,NA,CASRGQGEAFF,TGTGCCAGCAGGGGACAGGGGGAAGCTTTCTTT
TRBJ2-4,TRBV20-1,NA,many,CSAGDMSIQYF,TGCAGTGCTGGGGACATGTCAATTCAGTACTTC
TRBJ1-4,TRBV5-1,NA,many,CASSDRQGEKLFF,TGCGCCAGCAGCGACCGGCAGGGGGAAAAACTGTTTTTT
TRBJ1-5,TRBV6-2/TRBV6-3,NA,few,CASSYYQGFQPQHF,TGTGCCAGCAGTTACTACCAGGGATTTCAGCCCCAGCATTTT
TRBJ1-1,TRBV20-1,NA,many,CSANKRRIRTEAFF,TGCAGTGCTAATAAACGGAGAATTCGCACTGAAGCTTTCTTT
TRBJ2-3,TRBV7-6,NA,many,CASGFWGRDTDTQYF,TGTGCCAGCGGTTTCTGGGGTCGGGACACAGATACGCAGTATTTT
TRBJ2-1,TRBV5-1,TRBD2,many,CASSGGGGTYNEQFF,TGCGCCAGCAGCGGGGGCGGGGGGACCTACAATGAGCAGTTCTTC
TRBJ2-2,TRBV7-9,TRBD1,many,CASSEGTGDTGELFF,TGTGCCAGCAGCGAAGGGACAGGGGACACCGGGGAGCTGTTTTTT
TRBJ2-1,TRBV3-1,NA,few,CASSQAGLKRTYNEQFF,TGTGCCAGCAGCCAAGCGGGACTTAAAAGGACCTACAATGAGCAGTTCTTC
TRBJ2-3,TRBV20-1,TRBD2,many,CSALTSGSTDTQYF,TGCAGTGCCCTTACTAGCGGGAGCACAGATACGCAGTATTTT
TRBJ2-5,TRBV28,TRBD1,many,CASRLPGQGQETQYF,TGTGCCAGCAGACTTCCGGGACAGGGACAAGAGACCCAGTACTTC